This TCR beta chain derives from a study of post-analysis software for immune sequencing data. The germline gives CDR1 SQVTM, CDR2 ANQGSEA. The CDR3 is 13 residues long. The V and J ends lost 7 bases and 1 base respectively, with 14 bases between them. Findings and caveats of the study: Pronounced co-clustering by F measure was evident among identically batched samples. Comparison of patients with controls showed roughly five TRBV segments more frequent in patients, TRBV5-6, TRBV5-1 and TRBV20-1 among them.

Every TCR beta cDNA library bore unique molecular identifiers. MiXCR, applied by TCRdb to the PCR reads, yields one record per CDR3 protein. The table has 650,000 to 850,000 distinct CDR3 sequences, roughly 50% seen once; the top ten hold approximately 4.5%. As to this clonotype: What it binds is unknown.

Sequencing was carried out using blood. This chain joins TRBV29-1 and TRBJ2-7, with D perhaps TRBD1 or TRBD2 (5 bases each). This receptor was taken from a girl between 10 and 17 years old with multiple sclerosis. CDR3 residues: CSAEGRTSYEQYF. In DNA, the CDR3 is TGCAGCGCAGAGGGACGTACTTCCTACGAGCAGTACTTC.